The source of this T cell receptor beta chain is a study of blood T cell repertoires in COVID-19. At the level of the study: COVID-19 samples from acute and convalescent phases originated in the United States, Italy and Spain. Nucleic acid was either cDNA or gDNA, and it came from T cells, B-cell-depleted T cells, or PBMCs.

Per the authors' pipeline: It was from reference gene primer amplification that nucleated cell counts were estimated. Sequenced by immunoSEQ multiplex PCR; TCRdb stores in-frame clones only, minus some. The V and J calls and clone size come from that table; D and trimming were worked out from the DNA. The data contain 100,000 or so clones, 85% of them singletons. The CDR3 has 12 amino acids. From germline, CDR1 is SGHTA and CDR2 FQGNSA. Trimming cost V 2 bases and J 9 bases, with 8 bases left between them. This chain joins TRBV7-2 and TRBJ2-1; D ambiguous. The sequence derives from a man aged 50 or older with acute or convalescent COVID-19. Sequenced sample: peripheral blood. The CDR3 region is CASSLSVGEQFF. The CDR3, as DNA: TGTGCCAGCAGCTTAAGTGTCGGTGAGCAGTTCTTC. Full variable domain (remainder filled in from reference TRBV7-2 and TRBJ2-1): GAGVSQSPSNKVTEKGKDVELRCDPISGHTALYWYRQSLGQGLEFLIYFQGNSAPDKSGLPSDRFSAERTGGSVSTLTIQRTQQEDSAVYLCASSLSVGEQFFGPGTRLTVL.